Below, 17 T cell receptor beta chains from the same sample are listed, as sequenced in a study of T cells expressing NK-cell markers. From the 5' RACE reads, TCRdb lists one entry per CDR3 protein and no DNA. The data include roughly 280,000 distinct CDR3 sequences; the top ten clones carry under 0.5%. The sample taken for sequencing was blood T cells: a sorted CD56 or NKG2C T cell subset, CD4+ or CD8+ T cells, or bulk PBMC T cells (not recorded which). The receptors were gathered from a man aged 18 to 30 in good health.

This chain links TRBV7-3 with TRBJ2-3; TCRdb designates TRBD1, a call that cannot be tested without DNA. CDR1 and CDR2 from the germline V gene are SGHTA and FQGTGA. The CDR3 is 16 residues long. The CDR3 sequence: CASSLTQGQGENTQYF.

The rearrangement joins TRBV29-1 to TRBJ2-1; TCRdb selects TRBD2, and the lack of DNA leaves this call unchecked. Germline V gene data show CDR1 as SQVTM and CDR2 as ANQGSEA. The length of the CDR3 is 13 residues. CDR3 protein: CSVEARESNEQFF.

The V and J genes are TRBV29-1 and TRBJ2-3; TCRdb picks TRBD2, but there is no DNA to check that call. This CDR3 is 15 amino acids long. Germline V CDR1 and CDR2: SQVTM, ANQGSEA. This CDR3 is CSADPGLARTDTQYF.

The V gene is TRBV29-1, the J gene TRBJ2-5; TCRdb returns TRBD1, unconfirmable since there is no DNA. Germline V lookup: CDR1 SQVTM, CDR2 ANQGSEA. CDR3 length equals 14 residues. CDR3 residues: CSVGQPREQETQYF.

The J gene is TRBJ2-5, the V gene TRBV11-3; the D call from TCRdb, TRBD2, cannot be confirmed without DNA. CDR1 is SGHNT, CDR2 YENEEA, per germline. The CDR3 extends over 15 amino acids. The CDR3 sequence: CASSLDHTSGETQYF.

The V and J genes are TRBV6-2 or TRBV6-3 and TRBJ2-2. There are 15 residues in the CDR3. The germline CDR1 and CDR2 sequences are MNHEY and SVGEGT. CDR3 amino acids: CASGTGSTNTGELFF.

The chain recombines TRBV4-3 with TRBJ2-7; TCRdb's D call, TRBD1, is unchecked because there is no DNA. Germline CDR1 and CDR2: LGHNA and YSLEER. The CDR3 length is 14 residues. The CDR3 spells CASSQASPGYEQYF.

The chain combines TRBV5-6 with TRBJ1-2. CDR1 is SGHDT, CDR2 YYEEEE, per germline. The CDR3 length is 13 residues. The CDR3 reads CASRPVANYGYTF.

The chain uses TRBV7-2 and TRBJ2-4. The CDR3 sequence is 14 residues long. The V gene's germline CDR1 is SGHTA and CDR2 FQGNSA. Here the CDR3 reads CASSPGLAKNIQYF.

The chain combines TRBV10-3 with TRBJ1-6. CDR1 is ENHRY and CDR2 is SYGVKD in the germline V gene. This CDR3 region has 12 residues. The CDR3 here is CAISESGSPLHF.

This chain links TRBV7-2 with TRBJ2-6; absent DNA, TCRdb's TRBD1 call cannot be checked. The CDR3 has 17 amino acids. The germline V gene encodes CDR1 SGHTA and CDR2 FQGNSA. Here the CDR3 reads CASSQTGGYSGANVLTF. The variable domain in full, completed from reference TRBV7-2 and TRBJ2-6, reads GAGVSQSPSNKVTEKGKDVELRCDPISGHTALYWYRQSLGQGLEFLIYFQGNSAPDKSGLPSDRFSAERTGGSVSTLTIQRTQQEDSAVYLCASSQTGGYSGANVLTFGAGSRLTVL.

CDR3 sequence: CASSLSRGRPDEQYF. The V call is TRBV6-5, the J call TRBJ2-7; as DNA is missing, the TRBD1 call by TCRdb cannot be tested. The CDR3 is made up of 15 amino acids. Germline CDR1 MNHEY, CDR2 SVGAGI.

This chain joins TRBV15 and TRBJ2-7. Per germline, CDR1 LNHNV and CDR2 YYDKDF (reference sequence). CDR3 length: 15 amino acids. The CDR3 here is CATSVKRSGAYEQYF.

This chain connects TRBV15 to TRBJ1-1; checking the TCRdb D call of TRBD1 is not possible without DNA. The length of the CDR3 is 13 residues. Germline V lookup: CDR1 LNHNV, CDR2 YYDKDF (reference sequence). The CDR3 spells CAAKQGINTEAFF.

V is TRBV29-1 and J is TRBJ2-7; absent DNA, TCRdb's TRBD1 call cannot be checked. CDR1 is SQVTM, CDR2 ANQGSEA, per germline. The CDR3 has 12 residues. CDR3 amino acids: CSVRPTGTEQYF.

The V and J genes are TRBV29-1 and TRBJ2-1. Germline CDR1 is SQVTM and CDR2 is ANQGSEA. The CDR3 runs 15 residues. CDR3: CSVEGTGFSYNEQFF.

The chain combines TRBV7-9 with TRBJ2-1; the D call of TRBD2 rests on TCRdb alone, since no DNA is present to check it. CDR3 length equals 15 residues. Per germline, CDR1 SEHNR and CDR2 FQNEAQ (reference sequence). The CDR3 loop is CASIGTTYSYNEQFF.